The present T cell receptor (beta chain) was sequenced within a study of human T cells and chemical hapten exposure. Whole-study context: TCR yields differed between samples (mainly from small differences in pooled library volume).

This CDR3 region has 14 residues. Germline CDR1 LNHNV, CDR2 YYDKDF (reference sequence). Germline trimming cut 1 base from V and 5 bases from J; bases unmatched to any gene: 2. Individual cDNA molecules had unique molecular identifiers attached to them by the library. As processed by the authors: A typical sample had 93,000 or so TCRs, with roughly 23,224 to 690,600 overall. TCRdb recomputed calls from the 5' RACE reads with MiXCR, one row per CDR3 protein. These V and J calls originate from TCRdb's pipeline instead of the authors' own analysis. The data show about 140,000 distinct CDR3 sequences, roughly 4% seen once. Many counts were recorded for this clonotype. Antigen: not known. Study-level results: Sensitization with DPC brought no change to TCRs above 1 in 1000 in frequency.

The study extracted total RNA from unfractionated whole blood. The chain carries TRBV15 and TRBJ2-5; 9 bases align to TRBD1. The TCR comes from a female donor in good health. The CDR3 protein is CATSRGTGAETQYF. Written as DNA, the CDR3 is TGTGCCACCAGCAGAGGGACAGGGGCTGAGACCCAGTACTTC.